Shown below are 28 T cell receptor beta chains from a single sample sequenced in a study of response to subunit inactivated influenza vaccine. MiXCR, applied by TCRdb to the RT-PCR reads, yields one record per CDR3 protein. The sample shows about 620,000 distinct CDR3 sequences, approximately 10% of them seen only once. The source was PBMCs from blood, collected on the day of vaccination. These receptors were taken from a middle-aged man who received an inactivated influenza vaccine.

This clonotype was seen more than once but under ten times. The chain employs TRBV9 and TRBJ2-5, with D perhaps matching TRBD2 (5 bases). The CDR3 has 15 amino acids. Germline-derived CDR1 and CDR2 are SGDLS and YYNGEE. V shed 4 bases and J shed 2 bases, with 15 bases lying between them. CDR3 nucleotides: TGTGCCAGCAGCCCTGGGGTAGCGCAACAAGAGACCCAGTACTTC. Its translation: CASSPGVAQQETQYF. Full variable domain (outside the CDR3, taken from reference TRBV9 and TRBJ2-5): DSGVTQTPKHLITATGQRVTLRCSPRSGDLSVYWYQQSLDQGLQFLIQYYNGEERAKGNILERFSAQQFPDLHSELNLSSLELGDSALYFCASSPGVAQQETQYFGPGTRLLVL.

The chain carries TRBV11-2 and TRBJ2-4; tentatively, D is TRBD1 or TRBD2 (5 bases each). Germline V CDR1 and CDR2: SGHAT, FQNNGV. The ends were cut back, 5 bases at V and 10 bases at J, with 9 bases in the middle. CDR3 length: 11 residues. CDR3 protein: CASSTGPIQYF. In DNA, the CDR3 is TGTGCCAGCAGCACGGGACCGATTCAGTACTTC.

The J gene is TRBJ2-2, the V gene TRBV4-2; a possible D gene is TRBD1 (8 bases). The CDR3 consists of 15 residues. Trimming left V 1 base short and J 6 bases short, with 12 bases between. The germline gives CDR1 LGHNA, CDR2 YNFKEQ. Written as DNA, the CDR3 is TGTGCCAGCAGCCAAGCAACAGGGGGGGCCGGGGAGCTGTTTTTT. Protein: CASSQATGGAGELFF.

The V gene is TRBV4-1, the J gene TRBJ2-1; maybe TRBD1 (6 bases). Germline values: CDR1 MGHRA, CDR2 YSYEKL. V was cut by 0 bases and J by 0 bases, with 12 bases left in between. CDR3 length equals 17 residues. The CDR3 loop reads CASSQDRTESSYNEQFF. As DNA, the CDR3 is TGCGCCAGCAGCCAAGATCGGACAGAGAGCTCCTACAATGAGCAGTTCTTC.

This sequence joins TRBV7-2 and TRBJ2-5; tentatively, D is TRBD1 (6 bases). V was shortened by 7 bases and J by 1 base, with 13 bases between the two germline ends. The length of the CDR3 is 14 residues. Per the germline V gene, CDR1 is SGHTA and CDR2 is FQGNSA. The CDR3, as DNA: TGTGCCAGCAATTGGGGGCAGTTCCAAGAGACCCAGTACTTC. The encoded protein is CASNWGQFQETQYF.

This clonotype was observed a few times. The chain is built from TRBV29-1 and TRBJ2-3; 11 nucleotides match TRBD2. Germline V gives CDR1 SQVTM, CDR2 ANQGSEA. J gave up 4 bases and V 4 bases, and 10 bases lay outside the gene matches. The CDR3 totals 16 residues. DNA of the CDR3: TGCAGCGTTGGCCGAACTAGCGGGAGTCTGGCAGATACGCAGTATTTT. Encoded protein: CSVGRTSGSLADTQYF.

This clonotype was detected many times. J is TRBJ1-2 and V is TRBV6-1; 9 bases agree with TRBD1. The CDR3 contains 15 residues. Per germline, CDR1 MNHNS and CDR2 SASEGT. Trimming cost V 6 bases and J 8 bases; bases outside gene matches: 13. The CDR3 loop reads CASRDPQGAKVGYTF. In DNA form, the CDR3 reads TGTGCCAGCAGGGACCCACAGGGGGCCAAGGTCGGCTACACCTTC.

V usage is TRBV3-1 and J usage is TRBJ2-7; 10 positions agree with TRBD2. The germline V gene has CDR1 LGHDT and CDR2 YNNKEL (reference sequence). Germline trimming cut 0 bases from V and 13 bases from J; bases unmatched to any gene: 12. This CDR3 is built from 15 residues. The CDR3 region is CASSQDGLAASERYF. The CDR3 coding sequence is TGTGCCAGCAGCCAAGACGGACTAGCGGCCTCGGAGAGATACTTC.

This clonotype has a handful of counts. The rearrangement uses TRBV7-7 and TRBJ2-1, with a possible D match to TRBD2 (7 bases). V gave up 5 bases and J gave up 2 bases, with 19 bases separating them. There are 17 residues in the CDR3. Germline-derived CDR1 and CDR2 are SSHAT and FNYEAQ (reference sequence). The CDR3 DNA sequence: TGTGCCAGCAGCCCCGGACTAGGGGGGTCTCCCTACAATGAGCAGTTCTTC. This translates into CASSPGLGGSPYNEQFF.

The table lists this clonotype with many counts. This chain links TRBV4-2 with TRBJ2-1, with 13 positions matching TRBD2. The ends lost 2 bases at V and 7 bases at J; junction bases unmatched: 5. The CDR3 contains 16 residues. Germline values: CDR1 LGHNA, CDR2 YNFKEQ. CDR3 sequence: CASSQSGTSGENEQFF. DNA for the CDR3: TGTGCCAGCAGCCAATCTGGGACTAGCGGGGAAAATGAGCAGTTCTTC.

This clonotype was found many times. V and J are TRBV12-3 or TRBV12-4 and TRBJ2-7; D may be TRBD2 (5 bases). The CDR3 is 13 amino acids. V lost 6 bases, J lost 2 bases, and 11 bases lay in between. The CDR3 spells CASRLSGTYEQYF. DNA of the CDR3: TGTGCCAGCAGGTTGTCGGGAACCTACGAGCAGTACTTC.

The chain joins TRBV28 to TRBJ2-7; D possibly corresponds to TRBD2 (5 bases). The CDR3 runs 14 residues. Germline V CDR1 and CDR2: MDHEN, SYDVKM. Trimming took 8 bases from V and 0 from J, leaving 14 bases between them. CDR3 in DNA: TGTGCCAGCGCCCGAACGGGAAGCTCCTACGAGCAGTACTTC. It translates to CASARTGSSYEQYF.

The gene calls are TRBV5-1 and TRBJ1-2; TRBD1 agrees at 9 bases. Germline V gene sequence: CDR1 SGHRS, CDR2 YFSETQ. This CDR3 spans 14 amino acids. J lost 4 bases, V lost 4 bases, and 5 bases had no gene match. CDR3 nucleotide sequence: TGCGCCAGCAGCGAAACAGGGGGCTCCTATGGCTACACCTTC. This codes for CASSETGGSYGYTF. The complete variable domain, with remaining parts taken from reference TRBV5-1 and TRBJ1-2, reads KAGVTQTPRYLIKTRGQQVTLSCSPISGHRSVSWYQQTPGQGLQFLFEYFSETQRNKGNFPGRFSGRQFSNSRSEMNVSTLELGDSALYLCASSETGGSYGYTFGSGTRLTVV.

The V and J genes are TRBV7-3 and TRBJ2-1; 9 bases align to TRBD2. The V gene end was trimmed by 1 base and the J gene end by 5 bases; junction bases not matched to a gene: 12. The length of the CDR3 is 18 residues. Germline assignment: CDR1 SGHTA and CDR2 FQGTGA. The CDR3 reads CASSLNSRGGRAHNEQFF. The CDR3 DNA reads as TGTGCCAGCAGCTTAAATAGTCGGGGCGGGAGGGCCCACAATGAGCAGTTCTTC.

The genes are TRBV29-1 and TRBJ2-6; D gene unclear. Germline-derived CDR1 and CDR2 are SQVTM and ANQGSEA. V was clipped by 4 bases and J by 0 bases, with 4 bases between them. The CDR3 contains 13 residues. For the CDR3, the DNA is TGCAGCGTTGCGAGCTCTGGGGCCAACGTCCTGACTTTC. It translates to CSVASSGANVLTF.

This clonotype was counted ten times or more. The V call is TRBV5-1, the J call TRBJ1-1; D not resolved. The V end lost 0 bases, the J end lost 1 base, and 16 bases lay between the germline ends. CDR3 length: 17 residues. Per germline, CDR1 SGHRS and CDR2 YFSETQ. The CDR3 loop is CASSLGPPGRANTEAFF. In nucleotides, the CDR3 is TGCGCCAGCAGCTTGGGCCCACCAGGTAGGGCGAACACTGAAGCTTTCTTT.

A few counts support this clonotype. CDR3 sequence reads: CASIPPPANGANVLTF. CDR3 nucleotides: TGTGCCAGCATCCCTCCCCCGGCTAACGGGGCCAACGTCCTGACTTTC. This sequence joins TRBV7-9 and TRBJ2-6, with unresolved D. This CDR3 region has 16 residues. Looked up from germline, CDR1 is SEHNR and CDR2 is FQNEAQ (reference sequence). Trimming cost V 7 bases and J 4 bases, with 17 bases left between them.

In DNA, the CDR3 is TGTGCCAGCAGTTCCCAGGGCATCCAAGAGACCCAGTACTTC. Its protein is CASSSQGIQETQYF. The rearrangement links TRBV12-3 or TRBV12-4 to TRBJ2-5; D may be TRBD1 (5 bases). The CDR3 loop spans 14 amino acids. Trimming shortened V by 4 bases and J by 1 base, and 10 bases separated the two germline ends.

V is TRBV11-2 and J is TRBJ2-2; possible D gene TRBD1, 6 bases. The CDR3 covers 14 residues. CDR1 and CDR2 (germline): SGHAT, FQNNGV. The V and J ends lost 5 bases and 6 bases respectively, with 13 bases between them. CDR3 bases: TGTGCCAGCAGCATGACCAGGGGAGCCGGGGAGCTGTTTTTT. It specifies CASSMTRGAGELFF.

The table lists this clonotype with many counts. V usage is TRBV7-8 and J usage is TRBJ2-2, with no clear D. Between the trimmed V and J ends, which lost 1 base and 12 bases, there was a span of 18 bases. CDR1 SGHVS and CDR2 FQNEAQ come from the germline V gene. The CDR3 length is 15 residues. In nucleotides, the CDR3 is TGTGCCAGCAGCTTAGTCATACCCAAGGGTGTTAAGCTGTTTTTT. This gives the protein CASSLVIPKGVKLFF.

This clonotype showed up many times. V usage is TRBV4-1 and J usage is TRBJ2-3; TRBD1 matches 8 bases. The V gene's germline CDR1 is MGHRA and CDR2 YSYEKL. Losses at the gene ends were 2 bases for V and 4 bases for J; bases not matched to a gene: 5. The CDR3 has 15 amino acids. For the CDR3, the DNA is TGCGCCAGCAGCCAATTAGGACAGGGACCAGATACGCAGTATTTT. Translation gives CASSQLGQGPDTQYF.

This clonotype was picked up a small number of times. Sequence at one end of the junction differs from germline and may be a read error. The rearrangement uses TRBV10-3 and TRBJ2-3, with 8 bases fitting TRBD2. The CDR3 runs to 14 residues. Germline lookup yields CDR1 ENHRY and CDR2 SYGVKD. The CDR3 region is CAVSGGGGTDTQYF. The CDR3, as DNA: TGTGCCGTCAGCGGGGGAGGTGGGACAGATACGCAGTATTTT.

This clonotype occurred many times. The V gene is TRBV4-3, the J gene TRBJ2-7; no clear D gene. Germline lookup yields CDR1 LGHNA and CDR2 YSLEER. Trimming pared 7 bases from V and 4 bases from J, leaving 5 bases between. The length of the CDR3 is 10 residues. The CDR3 region has the DNA TGCGCCAGCAACGCGTACGAGCAGTACTTC. Its translation is CASNAYEQYF.

This clonotype appeared a few times. The genes are TRBV7-9 and TRBJ2-3; tentative D call: TRBD2 (5 bases). The CDR3 extends over 16 amino acids. Germline CDR1 reads SEHNR; CDR2 reads FQNEAQ (reference sequence). V lost 5 bases, J lost 2 bases, and 17 bases lay in between. The CDR3 protein is CASSPHEGISTDTQYF. CDR3 coding DNA: TGTGCCAGCAGCCCCCATGAGGGAATCTCCACAGATACGCAGTATTTT.

J is TRBJ1-5 and V is TRBV20-1; D not certain. The V end was cut by 3 bases, the J end by 4 bases, with 13 bases between. The CDR3 runs 14 residues. The V gene's germline CDR1 is DFQATT and CDR2 SNEGSKA (reference sequence). The CDR3 region has the DNA TGCAGTGCTAGCGTGGGAAACATGAATCAGCCCCAGCATTTT. As protein: CSASVGNMNQPQHF.

The CDR3 region is CSARGSGQGAYEQYF. CDR3 sequence (DNA): TGCAGTGCTAGAGGTTCCGGACAGGGGGCCTACGAGCAGTACTTC. This sequence joins TRBV20-1 and TRBJ2-7; 10 nucleotides agree with TRBD1. Germline CDR1 reads DFQATT; CDR2 reads SNEGSKA (reference sequence). The CDR3 length is 15 residues. V dropped 1 base and J dropped 2; count of bases not matched to a gene: 5.

The chain couples TRBV12-3 or TRBV12-4 to TRBJ1-6, with a tentative D call TRBD1 (5 bases). The CDR3 length is 14 residues. Trimming took 6 bases from V and 7 from J, leaving 13 bases between them. This CDR3 reads CASSLRTQNSPLHF. For the CDR3, the DNA is TGTGCCAGCAGCTTAAGGACACAAAATTCACCCCTCCACTTT.

This clonotype was counted only a few times. This sequence joins TRBV4-2 and TRBJ1-5; no clear D gene. V gave up 0 bases and J gave up 4 bases, with 7 bases separating them. CDR3 size: 14 residues. Germline V gene data show CDR1 as LGHNA and CDR2 as YNFKEQ. The CDR3 DNA is TGTGCCAGCAGCCAAGAGAACCGAAATCAGCCCCAGCATTTT. Residues: CASSQENRNQPQHF.